The rows below give T cell receptor beta chains drawn from one sample of a study of identical twins. In TCRdb, the 5' RACE reads were re-called with MiXCR into one record per CDR3 protein. Of about 810,000 distinct CDR3 sequences in the sample, approximately 13% were seen once. The sample also formed part of further work on yellow fever vaccine responses in identical twins.

Source material: PBMCs. The receptors shown here come from a woman between 18 and 30 years old in good health. Each CDR3 is given with its conserved first and last residue. The D gene is left open where the match is weak. Not all rows give a size; the values are once, few, many and, for expanded clones, a class.

NA	NA	TRBJ2-1	TRBV29-1	CSVEDRVSYNEQFF	TGCAGCGTTGAAGATCGGGTTTCCTACAATGAGCAGTTCTTC
few	NA	TRBJ2-2	TRBV7-6	CASRMDTSNTGELFF	TGTGCCAGCAGAATGGACACTTCGAACACCGGGGAGCTGTTTTTT
NA	TRBD2	TRBJ2-1	TRBV10-3	CAISQTSGVGEQFF	TGTGCCATCAGTCAGACTAGCGGAGTAGGTGAGCAGTTCTTC
few	NA	TRBJ2-1	TRBV24-1	CATSDSPDVKNEQFF	TGTGCCACCAGTGATTCCCCGGACGTAAAAAATGAGCAGTTCTTC
few	TRBD2	TRBJ2-5	TRBV15	CATSRDLKASGGQETQYF	TGTGCCACCAGCAGAGATCTAAAAGCTAGCGGGGGCCAAGAGACCCAGTACTTC
many	TRBD2	TRBJ2-2	TRBV7-8	CASSLVPSGRSQLNTGELFF	TGTGCCAGCAGCTTAGTGCCTAGCGGGAGGTCCCAACTGAACACCGGGGAGCTGTTTTTT
few	TRBD2	TRBJ2-5	TRBV3-1	CASSQEGWTRETQYF	TGTGCCAGCAGCCAAGAGGGGTGGACTAGGGAGACCCAGTACTTC
few	NA	TRBJ1-6	TRBV5-1	CASSPTGAHNSPLHF	TGCGCCAGCAGCCCCACGGGGGCCCATAATTCACCCCTCCACTTT
NA	NA	TRBJ2-5	TRBV2	CASCEDRATEETQYF	TGTGCCAGCTGTGAAGACAGAGCAACGGAGGAGACCCAGTACTTC
many	NA	TRBJ2-1	TRBV4-1	CASSGNYNEQFF	TGCGCCAGCAGCGGGAATTACAATGAGCAGTTCTTC
NA	NA	TRBJ2-7	TRBV27	CASRPLSAIGKYEQYF	TGTGCCAGCAGACCTCTTAGCGCCATCGGTAAATACGAGCAGTACTTC
few	NA	TRBJ2-1	TRBV7-8	CASSVDRLNSYNEQFF	TGTGCCAGCAGCGTCGACAGATTAAACTCCTACAATGAGCAGTTCTTC
NA	NA	TRBJ1-2	TRBV29-1	CSVESRSNGYTF	TGCAGCGTTGAATCCAGGAGTAATGGCTACACCTTC
many	TRBD1	TRBJ1-1	TRBV12-3/TRBV12-4	CASSSTGGATEAFF	TGTGCCAGCAGCTCTACAGGGGGGGCCACTGAAGCTTTCTTT
few	NA	TRBJ2-3	TRBV28	CASSLHTTPRTDTQYF	TGTGCCAGCAGTCTCCACACCACGCCTCGCACAGATACGCAGTATTTT
few	TRBD2	TRBJ2-1	TRBV5-1	CASSMGVLAGALNEQFF	TGCGCCAGCAGTATGGGGGTACTAGCGGGAGCCTTGAATGAGCAGTTCTTC
NA	TRBD2	TRBJ2-1	TRBV6-5	CASSSGGGPSYNEQFF	TGTGCCAGCAGTTCGGGGGGGGGACCCAGTTACAATGAGCAGTTCTTC
few	TRBD2	TRBJ2-1	TRBV9	CASSVVSSGNEQFF	TGTGCCAGCAGCGTAGTTTCTAGCGGCAATGAGCAGTTCTTC
NA	NA	TRBJ2-1	TRBV9	CASSTRLVQLNEQFF	TGTGCCAGCAGCACCCGACTAGTCCAGCTCAATGAGCAGTTCTTC
NA	TRBD1	TRBJ2-2	TRBV2	CAGKQGTNTGELFF	TGTGCCGGCAAACAGGGGACGAACACCGGGGAGCTGTTTTTT
NA	NA	TRBJ2-4	TRBV14	CASSQGEVTKNIQYF	TGTGCCAGCAGCCAAGGGGAGGTAACCAAAAACATTCAGTACTTC
NA	NA	TRBJ1-6	TRBV7-9	CASSPRGDNYSPLHF	TGTGCCAGCAGCCCTAGAGGGGATAATTATTCACCCCTCCACTTT
few	NA	TRBJ2-1	TRBV21-1	CASSRPGAPGEQFF	TGTGCCAGCAGCCGCCCGGGGGCGCCTGGGGAGCAGTTCTTC
few	NA	TRBJ2-2	TRBV20-1	CSARRGGQVNTGELFF	TGCAGTGCTAGGAGGGGGGGACAGGTGAACACCGGGGAGCTGTTTTTT